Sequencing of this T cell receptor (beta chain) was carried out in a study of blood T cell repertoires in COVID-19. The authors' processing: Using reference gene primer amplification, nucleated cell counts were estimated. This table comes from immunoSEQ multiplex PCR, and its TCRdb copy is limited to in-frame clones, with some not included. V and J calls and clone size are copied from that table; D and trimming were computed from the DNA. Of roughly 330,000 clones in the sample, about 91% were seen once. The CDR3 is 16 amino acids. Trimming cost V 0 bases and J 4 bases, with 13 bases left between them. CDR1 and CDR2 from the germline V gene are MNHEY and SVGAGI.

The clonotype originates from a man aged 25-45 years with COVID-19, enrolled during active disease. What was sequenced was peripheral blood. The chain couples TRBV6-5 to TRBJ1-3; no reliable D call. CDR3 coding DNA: TGTGCCAGCAGTTACTCGGCGGCCGGGTCCGGAAACACCATATATTTT. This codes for CASSYSAAGSGNTIYF.